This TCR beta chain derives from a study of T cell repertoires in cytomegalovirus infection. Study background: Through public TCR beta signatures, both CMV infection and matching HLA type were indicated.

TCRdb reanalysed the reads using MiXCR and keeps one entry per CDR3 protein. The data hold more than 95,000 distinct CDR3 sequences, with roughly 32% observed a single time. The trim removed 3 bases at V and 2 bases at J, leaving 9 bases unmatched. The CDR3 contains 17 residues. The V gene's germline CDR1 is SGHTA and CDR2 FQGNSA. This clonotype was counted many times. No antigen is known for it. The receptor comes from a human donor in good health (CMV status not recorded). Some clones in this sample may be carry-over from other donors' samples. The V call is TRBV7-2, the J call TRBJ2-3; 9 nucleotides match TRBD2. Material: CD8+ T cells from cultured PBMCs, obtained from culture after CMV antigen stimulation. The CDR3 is CASSFPVAGDITDTQYF. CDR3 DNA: TGTGCCAGCAGCTTTCCTGTAGCGGGGGATATCACAGATACGCAGTATTTT. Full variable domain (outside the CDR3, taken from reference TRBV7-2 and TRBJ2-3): GAGVSQSPSNKVTEKGKDVELRCDPISGHTALYWYRQSLGQGLEFLIYFQGNSAPDKSGLPSDRFSAERTGGSVSTLTIQRTQQEDSAVYLCASSFPVAGDITDTQYFGPGTRLTVL.